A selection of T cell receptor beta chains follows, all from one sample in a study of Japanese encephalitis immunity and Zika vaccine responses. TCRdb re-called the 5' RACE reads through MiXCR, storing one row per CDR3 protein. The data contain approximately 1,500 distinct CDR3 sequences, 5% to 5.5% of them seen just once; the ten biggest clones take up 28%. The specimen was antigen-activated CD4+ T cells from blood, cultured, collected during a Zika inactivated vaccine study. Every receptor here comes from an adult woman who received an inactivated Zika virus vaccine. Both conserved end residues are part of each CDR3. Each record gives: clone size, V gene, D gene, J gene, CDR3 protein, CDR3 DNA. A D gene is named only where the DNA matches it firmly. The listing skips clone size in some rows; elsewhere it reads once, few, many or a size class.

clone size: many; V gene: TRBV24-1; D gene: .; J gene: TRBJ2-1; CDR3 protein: CATSETSGSSYNEQFF; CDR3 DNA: TGTGCCACCAGTGAAACATCAGGGAGCTCCTACAATGAGCAGTTCTTC
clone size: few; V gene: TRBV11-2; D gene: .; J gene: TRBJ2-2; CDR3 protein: CASSLGGLGTGELFF; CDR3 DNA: TGTGCCAGCAGCTTAGGCGGACTCGGCACCGGGGAGCTGTTTTTT
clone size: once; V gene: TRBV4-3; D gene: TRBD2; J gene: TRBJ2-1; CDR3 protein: CASSQAGGAEQFF; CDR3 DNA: TGCGCCAGCAGCCAAGCCGGGGGGGCCGAGCAGTTCTTC
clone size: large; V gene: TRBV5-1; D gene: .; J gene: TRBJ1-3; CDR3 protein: CASSNTNTIYF; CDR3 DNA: TGCGCCAGCAGCAATACCAACACCATATATTTT
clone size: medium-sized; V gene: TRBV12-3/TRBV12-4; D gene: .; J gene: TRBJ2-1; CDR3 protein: CASKLRISYNEQFF; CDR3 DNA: TGTGCCAGCAAGCTCAGGATCTCCTACAATGAGCAGTTCTTC
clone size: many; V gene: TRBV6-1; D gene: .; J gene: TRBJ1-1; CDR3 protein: CATRWDTEAFF; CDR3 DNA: TGTGCCACCCGATGGGACACTGAAGCTTTCTTT
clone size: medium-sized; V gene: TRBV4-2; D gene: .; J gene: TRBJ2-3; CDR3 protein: CASSQDPSGLRPVDTQYF; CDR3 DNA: TGTGCCAGCAGCCAAGATCCGTCTGGACTACGCCCAGTAGATACGCAGTATTTT
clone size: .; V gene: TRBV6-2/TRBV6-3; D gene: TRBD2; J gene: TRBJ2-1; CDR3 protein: CASRRPGGTSYNEQFF; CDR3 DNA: TGTGCCAGCAGACGCCCGGGGGGGACCTCCTACAATGAGCAGTTCTTC
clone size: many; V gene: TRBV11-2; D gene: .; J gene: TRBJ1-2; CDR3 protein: CASSLGRGNGYTF; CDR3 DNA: TGTGCCAGCAGCTTAGGCCGTGGAAATGGCTACACCTTC
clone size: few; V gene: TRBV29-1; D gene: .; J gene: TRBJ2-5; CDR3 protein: CSVGGRVLETQYF; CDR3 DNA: TGCAGCGTTGGCGGCAGGGTCTTGGAGACCCAGTACTTC
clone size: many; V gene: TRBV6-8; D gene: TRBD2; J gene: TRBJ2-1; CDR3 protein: CASSGRKKRGGNNEQFF; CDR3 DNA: TGTGCCAGCAGCGGACGAAAAAAGCGGGGGGGGAACAATGAGCAGTTCTTC
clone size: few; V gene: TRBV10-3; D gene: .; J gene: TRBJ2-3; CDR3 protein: CAINAESFTDTQYF; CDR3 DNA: TGTGCCATCAATGCCGAGTCATTCACAGATACGCAGTATTTT
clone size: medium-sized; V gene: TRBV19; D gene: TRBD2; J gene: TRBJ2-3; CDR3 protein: CASSVPGGGLTDTQYF; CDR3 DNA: TGTGCCAGTAGCGTGCCCGGGGGGGGATTAACAGATACGCAGTATTTT
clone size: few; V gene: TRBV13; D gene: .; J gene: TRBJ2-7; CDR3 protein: CASSLRRGPESSYEQYF; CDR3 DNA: TGTGCCAGCAGCTTACGGAGGGGTCCCGAAAGCTCCTACGAGCAGTACTTC
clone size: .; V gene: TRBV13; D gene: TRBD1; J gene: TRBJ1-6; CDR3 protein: CASSLTTRGQALHF; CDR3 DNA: TGTGCCAGCAGCTTGACGACTCGGGGACAGGCCCTCCACTTT
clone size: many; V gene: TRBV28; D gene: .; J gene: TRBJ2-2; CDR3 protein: CASSLWDLGESAGELFF; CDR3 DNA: TGTGCCAGCAGTTTGTGGGACCTAGGGGAGAGTGCCGGGGAGCTGTTTTTT
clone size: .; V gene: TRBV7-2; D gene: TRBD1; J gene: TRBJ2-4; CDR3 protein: CASSPTSGTGGGVDIQYF; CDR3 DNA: TGTGCCAGCAGCCCAACCTCCGGGACAGGTGGGGGTGTAGACATTCAGTACTTC
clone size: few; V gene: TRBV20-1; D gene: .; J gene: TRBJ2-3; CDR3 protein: CSAADSTDTQYF; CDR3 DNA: TGCAGTGCTGCGGACAGCACAGATACGCAGTATTTT
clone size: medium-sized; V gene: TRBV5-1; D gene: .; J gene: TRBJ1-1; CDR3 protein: CASSLQVLNTEAFF; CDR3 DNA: TGCGCCAGCAGCTTACAGGTTTTGAACACTGAAGCTTTCTTT
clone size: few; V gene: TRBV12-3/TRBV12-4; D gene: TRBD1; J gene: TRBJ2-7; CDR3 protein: CASTLGDRVNEQYF; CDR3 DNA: TGTGCCAGCACTTTAGGGGACAGGGTAAACGAGCAGTACTTC
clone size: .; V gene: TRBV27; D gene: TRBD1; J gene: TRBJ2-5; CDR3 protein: CASSPGQGMQTQYF; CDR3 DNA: TGTGCCAGCAGTCCGGGACAGGGTATGCAGACCCAGTACTTC
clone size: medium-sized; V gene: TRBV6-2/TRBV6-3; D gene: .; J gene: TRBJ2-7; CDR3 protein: CASSYSPAITYEQYF; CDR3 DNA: TGTGCCAGCAGTTACTCTCCCGCGATAACCTACGAGCAGTACTTC
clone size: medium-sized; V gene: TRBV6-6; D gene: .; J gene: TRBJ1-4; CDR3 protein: CASTPAGREKLFF; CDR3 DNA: TGTGCCAGCACTCCGGCAGGGCGGGAAAAACTGTTTTTT
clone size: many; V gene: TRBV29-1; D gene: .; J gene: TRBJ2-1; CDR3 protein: CSVESSRANGYNEQFF; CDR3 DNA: TGCAGCGTTGAATCGAGCAGGGCTAACGGCTACAATGAGCAGTTCTTC
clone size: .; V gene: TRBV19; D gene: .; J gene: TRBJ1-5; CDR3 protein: CASSPGGGGGNQPQHF; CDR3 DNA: TGTGCCAGCAGTCCCGGTGGAGGGGGAGGGAATCAGCCCCAGCATTTT
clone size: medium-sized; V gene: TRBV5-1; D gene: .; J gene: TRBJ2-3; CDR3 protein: CASSLSVETDTQYF; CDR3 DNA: TGCGCCAGCAGCCTCTCGGTCGAAACAGATACGCAGTATTTT
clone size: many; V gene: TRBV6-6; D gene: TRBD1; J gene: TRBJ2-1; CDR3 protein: CASSKGQGDYNEQFF; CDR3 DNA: TGTGCCAGCAGTAAGGGACAGGGAGATTACAATGAGCAGTTCTTC
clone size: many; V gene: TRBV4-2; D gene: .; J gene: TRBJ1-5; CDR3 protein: CASSQDQGDSNQPQHF; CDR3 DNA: TGTGCCAGCAGCCAAGATCAGGGAGATAGCAATCAGCCCCAGCATTTT
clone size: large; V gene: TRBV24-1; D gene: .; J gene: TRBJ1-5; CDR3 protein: CATSDSTGGGNQPQHF; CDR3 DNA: TGTGCCACCAGTGATTCCACGGGGGGTGGCAATCAGCCCCAGCATTTT
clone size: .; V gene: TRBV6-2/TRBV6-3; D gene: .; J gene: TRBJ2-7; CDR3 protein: CASSYSDRSYEQYF; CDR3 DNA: TGTGCCAGCAGTTACTCGGACCGTTCCTACGAGCAGTACTTC
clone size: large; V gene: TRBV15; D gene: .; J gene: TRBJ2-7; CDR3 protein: CATSRDLFDEQYF; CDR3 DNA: TGTGCCACCAGCAGAGATTTGTTCGACGAGCAGTACTTC
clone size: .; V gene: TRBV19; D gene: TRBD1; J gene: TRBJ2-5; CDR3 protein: CASSPGDRAYETQYF; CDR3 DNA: TGTGCCAGTAGTCCGGGGGACAGGGCCTATGAGACCCAGTACTTC
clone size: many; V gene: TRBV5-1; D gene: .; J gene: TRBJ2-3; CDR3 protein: CASSLVGSTDTQYF; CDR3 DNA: TGCGCCAGCAGCTTAGTGGGTTCCACAGATACGCAGTATTTT
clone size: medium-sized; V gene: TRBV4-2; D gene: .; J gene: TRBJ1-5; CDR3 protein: CASSQGTEGIVSQPQHF; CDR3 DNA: TGTGCCAGCAGCCAAGGCACAGAGGGCATAGTAAGTCAGCCCCAGCATTTT
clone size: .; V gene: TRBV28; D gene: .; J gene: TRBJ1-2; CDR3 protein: CAISSLNYGYTF; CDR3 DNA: TGTGCCATCTCCAGCCTTAACTATGGCTACACCTTC
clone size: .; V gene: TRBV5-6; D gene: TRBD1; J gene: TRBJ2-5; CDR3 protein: CASSSGTGGETQYF; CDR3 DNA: TGTGCCAGCAGCTCCGGGACAGGGGGAGAGACCCAGTACTTC
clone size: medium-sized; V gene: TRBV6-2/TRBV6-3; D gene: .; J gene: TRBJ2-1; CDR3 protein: CASSYSSSGAYNEQFF; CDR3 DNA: TGTGCCAGCAGTTACTCGTCCAGCGGAGCCTACAATGAGCAGTTCTTC
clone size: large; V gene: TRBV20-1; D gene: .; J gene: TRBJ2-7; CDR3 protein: CSAMPGTYEQYF; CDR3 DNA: TGCAGTGCTATGCCCGGGACCTACGAGCAGTACTTC
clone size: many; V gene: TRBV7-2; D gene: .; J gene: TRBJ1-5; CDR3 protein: CASSSRGGNQPQHF; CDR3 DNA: TGTGCCAGCAGCTCAAGGGGGGGCAATCAGCCCCAGCATTTT
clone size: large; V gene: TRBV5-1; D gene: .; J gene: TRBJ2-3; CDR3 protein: CASSLVAFSTDTQYF; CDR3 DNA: TGCGCCAGCAGCTTGGTGGCATTTAGCACAGATACGCAGTATTTT